The subject of this entry is one TCR beta chain. Its antigen remains unknown. This record comes from a study of T-cell memory formation after mild COVID-19. Points from the study as a whole: Mainly in CM and EM were contracting CD4+ clones; CD8+ were in EMRA. Clones contracting day 15 to 85 were balanced CD4/CD8; later expanders leaned CD4+.

J lost 0 bases, V lost 5 bases, and 7 bases had no gene match. Germline V CDR1 and CDR2: MNHEY, SMNVEV (reference sequence). The CDR3 runs to 17 residues. Via MiXCR, TCRdb re-called the 5' RACE reads, giving one row per CDR3 protein. The table records a few hundred thousand distinct CDR3 sequences, roughly 15% of them present only once. This receptor was identified in a man younger than 35 who had mild COVID-19 (a few samples of this study predate the infection). Cell type and time point are not known. The chain uses TRBV27 and TRBJ1-6, with TRBD1 matching over 7 bases. The specimen was PBMCs or a T cell subset sorted from them (not recorded which). CDR3 nucleotides: TGTGCCAGCAGTCCCATGTGGACAGGCTCCTATAATTCACCCCTCCACTTT. Protein product: CASSPMWTGSYNSPLHF.